The TCR beta chain described here comes from a study of early T cells in non-severe SARS-CoV-2 infection. Unique molecular identifiers (one per individual cDNA molecule) were attached. MiXCR, run by TCRdb on the 5' RACE reads, gives a single entry per CDR3 protein. The data hold more than 65,000 distinct CDR3 sequences, with about 14% observed a single time. The germline gives CDR1 SGDLS, CDR2 YYNGEE. The CDR3 covers 13 residues. The V end was cut by 2 bases, the J end by 2 bases, with 7 bases between. General study findings and limits: VDJdb-based matching was biased toward anti-spike CD8 responses and missed private and CD4 specificities.

Points on this clonotype: Antigen specificity is unknown.

The source of this sequence is an adult who was a healthcare worker with PCR-confirmed SARS-CoV-2 infection or an uninfected control (not recorded which). The specimen comprised whole blood, sampled at baseline. The chain combines TRBV9 with TRBJ2-5; D call uncertain. The CDR3 spells CASSVRMQETQYF. The CDR3 bases are TGTGCCAGCAGCGTGAGGATGCAAGAGACCCAGTACTTC.